These 25 T cell receptor beta chains originate from one sample sequenced in a study of T cell responses to AZD1222 COVID-19 vaccine. Some clones are missing from TCRdb's copy, which holds only in-frame ones; the method was immunoSEQ multiplex PCR. Seen here are 150,000 to 200,000 clones, over 90% observed once, and the top ten hold 3.5% to 4.5%. Sequencing was performed on peripheral blood, taken on day 0 of AZD1222 vaccination. These receptors were obtained from an adult in good health.

This chain joins TRBV11-3 and TRBJ1-1; 8 bases are shared with TRBD1. Trimming at V came to 3 bases and at J to 2 bases, leaving 11 bases not matched to a gene. This CDR3 region has 17 residues. Germline lookup yields CDR1 SGHNT and CDR2 YENEEA. CDR3 sequence (DNA): TGTGCCAGCAGCTTTAGAGGATCCGACAGGGGAAACACTGAAGCTTTCTTT. Translated: CASSFRGSDRGNTEAFF.

This clone was counted once. The CDR3, as DNA: TGTGCCAGCAGCCAGATGGCGGGTCGCAATGAGCAGTTCTTC. Amino acids: CASSQMAGRNEQFF. V is TRBV3-1 (or the pseudogene TRBV3-2) and J is TRBJ2-1; tentatively, D is TRBD2 (5 bases). The germline V and J ends were trimmed by 3 bases and 6 bases, with 12 bases remaining between them. CDR3 size: 14 residues. Germline V gene sequence: CDR1 LGHDT, CDR2 YNNKEL (reference sequence).

The chain uses TRBV29-1 and TRBJ1-2; maybe TRBD1 (5 bases). Trimming removed 4 bases at V and 8 bases at J, with 14 bases between. The CDR3 has 12 amino acids. In germline, CDR1 is SQVTM, CDR2 ANQGSEA. The CDR3 protein is CSVVPRGGGYTF. The CDR3, as DNA: TGCAGCGTTGTCCCCCGGGGGGGAGGCTACACCTTC.

J is TRBJ1-2 and V is TRBV25-1; unclear D gene. The CDR3 totals 14 residues. V lost 4 bases and J lost 1, with 10 bases in between. Germline loops: CDR1 MGHDK, CDR2 SYGVNS. The CDR3 DNA follows: TGTGCCAGCAGTGGAAACTGGGGTAACTATGGCTACACCTTC. It codes for CASSGNWGNYGYTF.

The CDR3 spells CSVKGTPDYGYTF. CDR3 nucleotides: TGCAGCGTCAAAGGCACCCCTGACTATGGCTACACCTTC. This chain joins TRBV29-1 and TRBJ1-2; no firm D call. CDR1 and CDR2 from the germline V gene are SQVTM and ANQGSEA. Trimming took off 6 bases at V and 3 bases at J, with 14 bases between the two ends. The CDR3 contains 13 residues.

This clone showed up just once. The chain has TRBV23-1 and TRBJ2-1; D uncertain. TRBV23-1 is an ORF, and what it does is uncertain. V shed 0 bases and J shed 8 bases, with 5 bases lying between them. CDR3 length: 12 residues. CDR3 nucleotide sequence: TGCGCCAGCAGTCAATCGGTCCATGAGCAGTTCTTC. It is translated as CASSQSVHEQFF.

The rearrangement links TRBV11-2 to TRBJ1-4; D unclear. The CDR3 runs 14 residues. Trimming took 2 bases from V and 0 from J, leaving 4 bases between them. Germline values: CDR1 SGHAT, CDR2 FQNNGV. The CDR3: CASSLSATNEKLFF. The CDR3 nucleotides read TGTGCCAGCAGCTTATCCGCAACTAATGAAAAACTGTTTTTT.

The genes are TRBV30 and TRBJ2-7; either TRBD1 or TRBD2 may supply D (5 bases each). The V gene lost 7 bases and the J gene lost 0 bases, with 16 bases spanning the gap. The germline V gene encodes CDR1 GTSNPN and CDR2 SVGIG (reference sequence). The CDR3 is 14 amino acids. For the CDR3, the DNA is TGTGCCTTCCATACCGGGACCAGCTCCTACGAGCAGTACTTC. Protein: CAFHTGTSSYEQYF. The full variable domain, with the rest looked up from reference TRBV30 and TRBJ2-7, is SQTIHQWPATLVQPVGSPLSLECTVEGTSNPNLYWYRQAAGRGLQLLFYSVGIGQISSEVPQNLSASRPQDRQFILSSKKLLLSDSGFYLCAFHTGTSSYEQYFGPGTRLTVT.

Only one count was recorded for this clone. The chain has TRBV7-6 and TRBJ2-7; TRBD2 agrees at 8 bases. Per germline, CDR1 SGHVS and CDR2 FNYEAQ. V lost 2 bases and J lost 2; bases outside the gene matches: 5. CDR3 length: 15 residues. The CDR3 loop is CASSLSPGGTYEQYF. CDR3 DNA: TGTGCCAGCAGCTTATCTCCGGGGGGGACCTACGAGCAGTACTTC.

This clone appeared once. The chain couples TRBV11-3 to TRBJ2-7, with 7 bases fitting TRBD2. The ends lost 0 bases at V and 3 bases at J; junction bases unmatched: 11. The germline V gene has CDR1 SGHNT and CDR2 YENEEA. This CDR3 is built from 17 residues. The CDR3 DNA is TGTGCCAGCAGCTTAGAAGTCTTGCGAGCGGGGAACTACGAGCAGTACTTC. It translates to CASSLEVLRAGNYEQYF.

The V call is TRBV2, the J call TRBJ1-5; D remains unclear. The CDR3 sequence is 15 residues long. In germline, CDR1 is SNHLY, CDR2 FYNNEI. Trimming cost V 2 bases and J 4 bases, with 12 bases left between them. The CDR3 nucleotides are TGTGCCAGCAGTGAACAAGTGTTGGGGAATCAGCCCCAGCATTTT. Translation gives CASSEQVLGNQPQHF.

In its sample, this clone was seen once. The CDR3 loop is CASSFLLGYGYTF. The CDR3 region has the DNA TGTGCCAGCAGTTTCTTGCTGGGATATGGCTACACCTTC. The chain has TRBV12-3 or TRBV12-4 and TRBJ1-2; D gene uncertain. The length of the CDR3 is 13 residues. Trimming left V 3 bases short and J 5 bases short, with 10 bases between.

The rearrangement links TRBV11-2 to TRBJ2-7, with TRBD1 matching 11 bases. The germline V gene encodes CDR1 SGHAT and CDR2 FQNNGV. The CDR3 is 15 residues long. V shed 5 bases and J 3 bases; nucleotides not matched to a gene: 6. CDR3 coding DNA: TGTGCCAGCAGCCGGATAGGGACAGGGGGCTACGAGCAGTACTTC. Encoded protein: CASSRIGTGGYEQYF.

The chain carries TRBV6-5 and TRBJ1-2, with D maybe TRBD1 (5 bases). The CDR3 sequence is 14 residues long. CDR1 is MNHEY and CDR2 is SVGAGI in the germline V gene. With 0 bases removed from V and 6 bases from J, the gap between germline ends came to 11 bases. The CDR3 protein is CASSYSRAGHGYTF. The CDR3 DNA follows: TGTGCCAGCAGTTACTCAAGGGCAGGGCATGGCTACACCTTC.

The chain uses TRBV10-3 and TRBJ1-1; 7 bases map to TRBD1. CDR1 is ENHRY, CDR2 SYGVKD, per germline. V was pared by 5 bases and J by 1 base, with 4 bases of the junction left unmatched. The CDR3 loop spans 14 amino acids. CDR3 loop: CAISPRDRNTEAFF. The CDR3 bases are TGTGCCATCAGTCCCCGGGACAGGAACACTGAAGCTTTCTTT.

The chain recombines TRBV18 with TRBJ1-3; 8 bases fit TRBD1. This CDR3 spans 15 amino acids. J lost 6 bases, V lost 3 bases, and 7 bases had no gene match. Per germline, CDR1 KGHSH and CDR2 LQKENI. The CDR3 spells CASSPGQANQNTIYF. CDR3 coding DNA: TGTGCCAGCTCACCGGGACAGGCCAACCAAAACACCATATATTTT.

Worth noting for this clone: Other DNA sequences in the same sample also yield this CDR3. V gene TRBV6-5 combines with J gene TRBJ1-1; D not resolved. V was trimmed by 2 bases and J by 6 bases, leaving 7 bases between them. CDR3 length: 12 amino acids. CDR1 MNHEY and CDR2 SVGAGI come from the germline V gene. The CDR3 loop reads CASSYRGAEAFF. The CDR3 DNA follows: TGTGCCAGCAGTTACCGCGGGGCTGAAGCTTTCTTT.

Note on this clone: Other DNA sequences within the sample encode an identical CDR3. CDR3 sequence (DNA): TGTGCCAGCAGCCAAGGGAGCTCCTATAATTCACCCCTCCACTTT. Protein sequence: CASSQGSSYNSPLHF. The chain combines TRBV3-1 (or the pseudogene TRBV3-2) with TRBJ1-6; D unresolved. The CDR3 covers 15 residues. The germline V and J ends were trimmed by 1 base and 0 bases, with 4 bases remaining between them. Germline CDR1 LGHDT, CDR2 YNNKEL (reference sequence).

This rearrangement joins TRBV19 to TRBJ1-5; D may be TRBD1 (6 bases). The CDR3 has 14 residues. Trimming shortened V by 7 bases and J by 3 bases, and 13 bases separated the two germline ends. Looked up from germline, CDR1 is LNHDA and CDR2 is SQIVND (reference sequence). The CDR3 DNA is TGTGCCAGTAAACCGGACAGTCTCAATCAGCCCCAGCATTTT. It translates to CASKPDSLNQPQHF.

The gene calls are TRBV6-1 and TRBJ1-1; D ambiguous. The V gene's germline CDR1 is MNHNS and CDR2 SASEGT. This CDR3 region has 13 residues. Trimming shortened V by 1 base and J by 1 base, and 4 bases separated the two germline ends. Written as DNA, the CDR3 is TGTGCCAGCAGTGAAGATGAGAACACTGAAGCTTTCTTT. This translates into CASSEDENTEAFF.

The chain recombines TRBV30 with TRBJ2-7, with D perhaps matching TRBD2 (5 bases). The V and J ends lost 2 bases and 7 bases respectively, with 12 bases between them. From germline, CDR1 is GTSNPN and CDR2 SVGIG (reference sequence). The CDR3 is made up of 12 amino acids. The CDR3 protein is CAWSRTEAEQYF. The CDR3 nucleotides read TGTGCCTGGAGTAGGACGGAGGCGGAGCAGTACTTC.

The V and J genes are TRBV28 and TRBJ2-2, with D unresolved. The V gene lost 7 bases and the J gene lost 7 bases, with 16 bases spanning the gap. CDR1 is MDHEN, CDR2 SYDVKM, per germline. This CDR3 is built from 14 residues. The CDR3 loop is CASIVGSRSGELFF. In DNA form, the CDR3 reads TGTGCCAGCATCGTAGGGTCCCGGAGCGGGGAGCTGTTTTTT.

The V gene is TRBV11-2, the J gene TRBJ2-5, with a weak D call TRBD2 (7 bases). The CDR3 is made up of 15 amino acids. V was cut by 5 bases and J by 3 bases, with 16 bases left in between. Germline-derived CDR1 and CDR2 are SGHAT and FQNNGV. CDR3 region: CASSLAGGGEETQYF. The DNA for the CDR3 is TGTGCCAGCAGCCTGGCCGGAGGGGGGGAAGAGACCCAGTACTTC.

The chain is built from TRBV3-1 (or the pseudogene TRBV3-2) and TRBJ2-5, with D perhaps matching TRBD1 or TRBD2 (6 bases each). The CDR3 contains 17 residues. V was cut by 0 bases and J by 3 bases, with 17 bases left in between. CDR1 LGHDT and CDR2 YNNKEL come from the germline V gene (reference sequence). DNA of the CDR3: TGTGCCAGCAGCCAAGAAGAGGAGGGGGGTTGGGAAGAGACCCAGTACTTC. Translated, it gives CASSQEEEGGWEETQYF.

V gene TRBV29-1 combines with J gene TRBJ1-2; the D is unclear. CDR3 length: 13 amino acids. Trimming removed 4 bases at V and 4 bases at J, with 13 bases between. Per the germline V gene, CDR1 is SQVTM and CDR2 is ANQGSEA. The CDR3 loop is CSVGTPGGYGYTF. Written as DNA, the CDR3 is TGCAGCGTTGGGACCCCAGGAGGCTATGGCTACACCTTC.